Listed below are T cell receptor beta chains from one sample, sequenced in a study of regulatory T cells in long-lasting Graves disease. MiXCR, run by TCRdb on the multiplex PCR reads, gives a single entry per CDR3 protein. There are about 460,000 distinct CDR3 sequences in the sample; around 15% occur only once, and more than 15% lies in the top ten. This sample also belongs to another study, concerning T cells in Graves' hyperthyroidism and ophthalmopathy.

Sequencing used peripheral blood mononuclear cells (PBMCs), obtained at new diagnosis, from a patient treated with antithyroid drugs. These receptors came from a woman aged 45-65 years with Graves disease. The CDR3 runs from the conserved cysteine through the conserved F or W. The order of the fields is J gene, clone size, V gene, D gene, CDR3 DNA, CDR3 protein. A D gene is named only where the DNA matches it firmly. Not all rows give a size; the values are once, few, many and, for expanded clones, a class.

TRBJ2-3 | many | TRBV7-3 | TRBD2 | TGTGCCAGCAGCGTTAGCGGGACCACAGATACGCAGTATTTT | CASSVSGTTDTQYF
TRBJ2-5 | many | TRBV11-2 | . | TGTGCCAGCAGCCGGGGGATTCAAGAGACCCAGTACTTC | CASSRGIQETQYF
TRBJ1-1 | many | TRBV28 | . | TGTGCCAGCAGCCCATCCGACAGGCAGGCTGAAGCTTTCTTT | CASSPSDRQAEAFF
TRBJ2-7 | many | TRBV13 | . | TGTGCCAGCAGCTTAGCCGGGGCCGACCCCCTTACCTACGAGCAGTACTTC | CASSLAGADPLTYEQYF
TRBJ2-2 | . | TRBV5-1 | TRBD1 | TGCGCCAGCAGCTTGGCCGTCAGGGGGTACACCGGGGAGCTGTTTTTT | CASSLAVRGYTGELFF
TRBJ2-1 | . | TRBV27 | TRBD2 | TGTGCCAGCAGTTCGGGACTAGCGGGAGGGCCCCCGGGGGGCAATGAGCAGTTCTTC | CASSSGLAGGPPGGNEQFF
TRBJ2-1 | . | TRBV7-2 | TRBD2 | TGTGCCAGCAGCTCCCGGGGGGAGCAGGGTGAGCAGTTCTTC | CASSSRGEQGEQFF
TRBJ2-1 | many | TRBV2 | . | TGTGCCAGCAGGGGGTCGGCGGGGCTCTTCAATGAGCAGTTCTTC | CASRGSAGLFNEQFF
TRBJ2-3 | . | TRBV6-1 | TRBD2 | TGTGCCAGCCCACCTCGTTATGGAGCGGGAGTGTCAGATACGCAGTATTTT | CASPPRYGAGVSDTQYF
TRBJ2-3 | many | TRBV28 | TRBD1 | TGTGCCAGCAGTTCCTCGGCGGAGACAGGGAGCACAGATACGCAGTATTTT | CASSSSAETGSTDTQYF
TRBJ2-2 | . | TRBV30 | TRBD1 | TGTGCCTGGAGGCAAAGACAGGGCCGGAACACCGGGGAGCTGTTTTTT | CAWRQRQGRNTGELFF
TRBJ2-7 | many | TRBV3-1 | . | TGTGCCAGCAGCCAAGATCGGTTGCTAGCAAACTACGAGCAGTACTTC | CASSQDRLLANYEQYF
TRBJ2-1 | . | TRBV7-9 | TRBD2 | TGTGCCAGCAGCCCGACTAGCGGGAGGGCTGATGAGCAGTTCTTC | CASSPTSGRADEQFF
TRBJ2-1 | few | TRBV4-1 | . | TGCGCCAGCAGCCAAGATATGCTCGAGCAGTTCTTC | CASSQDMLEQFF
TRBJ1-1 | many | TRBV7-2 | . | TGTGCCAGCAGCCCGGTCCGCACTGAAGCTTTCTTT | CASSPVRTEAFF
TRBJ2-7 | . | TRBV11-2 | . | TGTGCCAGCAGCTTTTTGGGCGGGACAAGCTCCTACGAGCAGTACTTC | CASSFLGGTSSYEQYF
TRBJ1-1 | few | TRBV6-2/TRBV6-3 | . | TGTGCCAGCAGTTACTCGAGGAGCGTGAACACTGAAGCTTTCTTT | CASSYSRSVNTEAFF
TRBJ1-2 | few | TRBV9 | . | TGTGCCAGCAGCAAAGGGGGGATCGACTATGGCTACACCTTC | CASSKGGIDYGYTF
TRBJ1-2 | many | TRBV3-1 | . | TGTGCCAGCAGCCAGGCCGCGGCGACACTTAATGGCTACACCTTC | CASSQAAATLNGYTF
TRBJ1-2 | few | TRBV13 | . | TGTGCCAGCAGCTTAGGCAGTTTAAGGAACTATGGCTACACCTTC | CASSLGSLRNYGYTF
TRBJ1-3 | once | TRBV7-9 | TRBD1 | TGTGCCAGCAGCTTAACGGGACAGATCTTCTCTGGAAACACCATATATTTT | CASSLTGQIFSGNTIYF
TRBJ2-7 | . | TRBV7-9 | . | TGTGCCAGCAGCTTAGGCCCCATCAAGCAGTACTTC | CASSLGPIKQYF
TRBJ2-1 | . | TRBV27 | TRBD2 | TGTGCCAGCAGTACCCCTTCTAGCGGGAGGTTAAATGAGCAGTTCTTC | CASSTPSSGRLNEQFF
TRBJ1-4 | many | TRBV29-1 | TRBD1 | TGCAGCGTTCCCGGGGGACAGGGGAAGTATGGGGAAAAACTGTTTTTT | CSVPGGQGKYGEKLFF
TRBJ1-2 | many | TRBV28 | TRBD1 | TGTGCCAGCAGTTTATGGGACAGGGATCAGCATGGCTACACCTTC | CASSLWDRDQHGYTF
TRBJ1-2 | . | TRBV10-3 | TRBD1 | TGTGCCATCAGTGAATCGGCAGGGGGCGACTATGGCTACACCTTC | CAISESAGGDYGYTF
TRBJ2-7 | many | TRBV11-2 | . | TGTGCCAGCAGCTTAGTCGGCGGGTCCAGGCTCCAGCTTGGCGAGCAGTACTTC | CASSLVGGSRLQLGEQYF
TRBJ2-5 | many | TRBV2 | . | TGTGCCAGCCTGGGACCTGCAAAAGAGACCCAGTACTTC | CASLGPAKETQYF
TRBJ2-1 | . | TRBV20-1 | . | TGCAGTGCTAGAGAGGGGGGCTACTCCTACAATGAGCAGTTCTTC | CSAREGGYSYNEQFF
TRBJ2-7 | . | TRBV7-9 | . | TGTGCCAGCAGCTTAGTTAGAACCCATACAAATTACGAGCAGTACTTC | CASSLVRTHTNYEQYF
TRBJ2-3 | many | TRBV28 | TRBD2 | TGTGCCAGCAGTCCAACGGGACTAGCGGGGACTACGCAGTATTTT | CASSPTGLAGTTQYF
TRBJ1-1 | . | TRBV5-6 | . | TGTGCCAGCAGCTCGCTTGACGGACTAAAGAACACTGAAGCTTTCTTT | CASSSLDGLKNTEAFF
TRBJ2-1 | few | TRBV7-2 | . | TGTGCCAGCAGCTTCCGGGGGCTAGCGATGTACAATGAGCAGTTCTTC | CASSFRGLAMYNEQFF
TRBJ2-1 | many | TRBV3-1 | . | TGTGCCAGCAGCCAAGCGGGAGTGGCCAATGAGCAGTTCTTC | CASSQAGVANEQFF
TRBJ2-7 | many | TRBV2 | . | TGTGCCAGCATTGGGGACGGCTACGAGCAGTACTTC | CASIGDGYEQYF
TRBJ2-7 | many | TRBV5-1 | . | TGCGCCAGCGGACCTTCTAGCGCCACCTACGAGCAGTACTTC | CASGPSSATYEQYF
TRBJ2-7 | many | TRBV12-3/TRBV12-4 | . | TGTGCCAGCAGTTGGGCAGGGTTTAACTACGAGCAGTACTTC | CASSWAGFNYEQYF
TRBJ2-7 | . | TRBV29-1 | . | TGCAGCGTTGAAGTTGGGACCAAGCAGTACTTC | CSVEVGTKQYF
TRBJ2-2 | few | TRBV28 | TRBD2 | TGTGCCAGCTCTAGCGGGAGGGGTGTAACCGGGGAGCTGTTTTTT | CASSSGRGVTGELFF
TRBJ2-2 | many | TRBV10-2 | . | TGCGCCAGCAGGAACAGGGGAGGCACCGGGGAGCTGTTTTTT | CASRNRGGTGELFF
TRBJ2-1 | . | TRBV7-3 | TRBD1 | TGTGCCAGCAGCCCAAGTCTCCGGGCAGGGGGCTTAGCGTCCTACAATGAGCAGTTCTTC | CASSPSLRAGGLASYNEQFF
TRBJ1-1 | . | TRBV30 | TRBD1 | TGTGCCTGGAGTATCGGTCAGGGGGACACTGAAGCTTTCTTT | CAWSIGQGDTEAFF
TRBJ2-4 | . | TRBV27 | . | TGTGCCAGCGGTACTGAGGGCGCGGGCAAAAACATTCAGTACTTC | CASGTEGAGKNIQYF
TRBJ2-5 | many | TRBV5-1 | TRBD1 | TGCGCCAGCAGCGACGGACAGGGGCGTCAAGAGACCCAGTACTTC | CASSDGQGRQETQYF
TRBJ1-1 | few | TRBV7-2 | . | TGTGCCAGCAGCTTTGGGGAGGGGTTGAGTGAAGCTTTCTTT | CASSFGEGLSEAFF